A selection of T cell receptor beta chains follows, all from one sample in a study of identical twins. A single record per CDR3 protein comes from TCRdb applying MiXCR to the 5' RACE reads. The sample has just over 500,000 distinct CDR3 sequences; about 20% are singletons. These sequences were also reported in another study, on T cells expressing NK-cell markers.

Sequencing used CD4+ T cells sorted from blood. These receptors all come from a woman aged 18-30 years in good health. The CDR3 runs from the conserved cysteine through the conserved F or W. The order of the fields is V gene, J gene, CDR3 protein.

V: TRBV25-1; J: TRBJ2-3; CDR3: CASSSRVVDTQYF
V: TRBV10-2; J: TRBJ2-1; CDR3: CASSEGDRGGDNEQFF
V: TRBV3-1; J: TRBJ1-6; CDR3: CASSFSYTDSPLHF
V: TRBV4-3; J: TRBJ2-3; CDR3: CASSHYRVAADTQYF
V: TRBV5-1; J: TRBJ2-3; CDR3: CASSLAGGRGTDTQYF
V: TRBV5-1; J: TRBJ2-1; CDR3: CASSLHYSGSLGNEQFF
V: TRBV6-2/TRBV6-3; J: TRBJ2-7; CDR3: CASSPRGTGAYEQYF
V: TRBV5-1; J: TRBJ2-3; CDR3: CASSLTTGASNTQYF
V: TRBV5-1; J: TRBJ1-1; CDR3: CASSYQAQNTEAFF
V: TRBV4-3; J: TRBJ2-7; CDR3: CASSQDIAVLYEQYF
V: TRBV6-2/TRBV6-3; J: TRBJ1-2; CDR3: CASSLTGANNYGYTF
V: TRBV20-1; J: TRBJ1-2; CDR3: CSAEIRTGNYGYTF
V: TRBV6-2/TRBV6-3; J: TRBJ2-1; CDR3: CASRVRIGTSGLRSYNEQFF
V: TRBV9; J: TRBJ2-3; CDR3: CASSVSLGPDTQYF
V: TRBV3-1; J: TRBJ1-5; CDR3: CASSLGQFNQPQHF
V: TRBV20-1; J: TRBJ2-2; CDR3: CSASSSGATGELFF
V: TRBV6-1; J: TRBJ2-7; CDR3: CADGQGGLEQYF
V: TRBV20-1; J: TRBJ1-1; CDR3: CSATPDRNTEAFF
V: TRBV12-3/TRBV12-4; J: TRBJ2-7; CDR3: CASSSLAGGAYEQYF
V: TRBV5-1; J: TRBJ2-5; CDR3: CASSPSMGGRKTQYF
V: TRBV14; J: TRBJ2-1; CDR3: CASSPRMGGEQFF
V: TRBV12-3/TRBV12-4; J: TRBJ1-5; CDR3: CASRQSRGSQHF
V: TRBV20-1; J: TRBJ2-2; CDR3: CSARGRGLNTGELFF
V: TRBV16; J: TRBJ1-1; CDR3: CASSHDHKAFF
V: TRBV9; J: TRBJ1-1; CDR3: CASSVYSGTGSTEAFF
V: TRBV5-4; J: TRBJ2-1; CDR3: CASSPGGVNNEQFF
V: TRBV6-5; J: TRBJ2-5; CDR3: CASSSLGTGQETQYF
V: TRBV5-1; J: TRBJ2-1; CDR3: CASSSLGRGSLNEQFF
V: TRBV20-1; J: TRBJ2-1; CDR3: CSAPTSGGDNEQFF
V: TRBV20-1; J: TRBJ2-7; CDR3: CSARWLAGGEQYF
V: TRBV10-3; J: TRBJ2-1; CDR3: CAISGLAGNNEQFF
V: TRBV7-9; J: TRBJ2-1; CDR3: CASSLVLLRDEQFF
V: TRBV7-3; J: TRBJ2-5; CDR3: CASRGGGGETQYF
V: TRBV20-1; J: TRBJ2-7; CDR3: CSASFGSYEQYF
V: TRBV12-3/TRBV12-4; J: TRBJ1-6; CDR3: CASTTGLNSPLHF
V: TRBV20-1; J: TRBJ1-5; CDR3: CSARRDRNQPQHF
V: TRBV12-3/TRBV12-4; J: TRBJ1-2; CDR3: CASTVPGQGASYGYTF
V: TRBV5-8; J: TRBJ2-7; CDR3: CASSVRDRWPYEQYF
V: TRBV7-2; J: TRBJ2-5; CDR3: CAARRAQETQYF
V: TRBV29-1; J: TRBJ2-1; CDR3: CSGRMYEQFF
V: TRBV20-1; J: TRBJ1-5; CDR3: CSARVPGQGAQPQHF
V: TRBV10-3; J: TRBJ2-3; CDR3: CAIASRDTDTQYF